This T cell receptor (beta chain) is drawn from a study of blood T cell dynamics during melanoma immunotherapy. Regarding time point: pre-treatment baseline. Samples come from before therapy and from week 3 after the first blockade cycle. Disease control meant complete response, partial response or stable disease at 12 weeks. No patient had earlier systemic cancer treatment, concurrent immunosuppressants, or another active cancer. Trimming left V 10 bases short and J 0 bases short, with 16 bases between. The CDR3 runs to 15 residues. In germline, CDR1 is MDHEN, CDR2 SYDVKM. The assay was immunoSEQ multiplex PCR, and TCRdb's table has in-frame clones only and misses some. The sample contains roughly 10,000 clones, 89% of which appear only once.

The sample consisted of blood, taken from a patient treated with checkpoint blockade. The clonotype comes from a human donor with melanoma. The chain links TRBV28 to TRBJ1-3; D gene uncertain. As DNA, the CDR3 is TGTGCCACCATAATTGGAGTCAACTCTGGAAACACCATATATTTT. Amino acids: CATIIGVNSGNTIYF.